Given below is one T cell receptor (beta chain) in context. This record belongs to a study of blood T cell repertoires in COVID-19. Turning to the study itself: Specimens from acute and convalescent COVID-19 originated in the United States, Italy and Spain. T cells, B-cell-depleted T cells, or PBMCs provided the cDNA or gDNA that served as material.

TCRdb keeps only in-frame clones here, not all; method: immunoSEQ multiplex PCR. Among around 200,000 clones listed, 70% to 90% were seen once. This CDR3 is built from 16 residues. J gave up 5 bases and V 5 bases, and 8 bases lay outside the gene matches. Germline lookup yields CDR1 SGHTA and CDR2 FQGNSA. The V and J genes are TRBV7-2 and TRBJ2-3, with 12 bases aligning to TRBD2. Input material: peripheral blood. The receptor was isolated from a human donor with active or convalescent COVID-19. The donor label of this sample is uncertain. The CDR3 spells CASSVASGGDGDTQYF. CDR3 bases: TGTGCCAGCAGCGTTGCTAGCGGGGGGGATGGAGATACGCAGTATTTT.